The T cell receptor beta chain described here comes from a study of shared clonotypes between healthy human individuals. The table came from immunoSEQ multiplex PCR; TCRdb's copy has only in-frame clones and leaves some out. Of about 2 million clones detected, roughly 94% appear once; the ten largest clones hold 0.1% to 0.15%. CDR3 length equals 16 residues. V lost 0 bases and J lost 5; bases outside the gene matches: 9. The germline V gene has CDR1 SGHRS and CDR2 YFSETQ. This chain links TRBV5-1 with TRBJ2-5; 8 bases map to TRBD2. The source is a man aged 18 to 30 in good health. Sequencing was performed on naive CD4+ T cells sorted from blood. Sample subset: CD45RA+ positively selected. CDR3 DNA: TGCGCCAGCAGCTTGGCCCCCCGGACTAGCCGGGAGACCCAGTACTTC. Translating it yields CASSLAPRTSRETQYF. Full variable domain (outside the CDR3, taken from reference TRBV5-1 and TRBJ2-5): KAGVTQTPRYLIKTRGQQVTLSCSPISGHRSVSWYQQTPGQGLQFLFEYFSETQRNKGNFPGRFSGRQFSNSRSEMNVSTLELGDSALYLCASSLAPRTSRETQYFGPGTRLLVL.